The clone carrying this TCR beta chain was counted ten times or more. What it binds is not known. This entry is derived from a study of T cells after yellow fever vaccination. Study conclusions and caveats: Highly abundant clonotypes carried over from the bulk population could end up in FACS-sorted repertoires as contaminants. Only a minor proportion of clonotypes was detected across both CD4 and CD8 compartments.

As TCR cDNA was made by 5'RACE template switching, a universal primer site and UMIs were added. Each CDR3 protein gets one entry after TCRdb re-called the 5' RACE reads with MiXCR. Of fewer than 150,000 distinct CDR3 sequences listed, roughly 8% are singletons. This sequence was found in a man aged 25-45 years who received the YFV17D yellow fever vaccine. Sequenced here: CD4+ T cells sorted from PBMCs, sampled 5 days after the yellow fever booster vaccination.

In nucleotides, the CDR3 is TGCGCCAGCAGCTTAGTCGAGAAAAAGTTCTTC. Its protein is CASSLVEKKFF. V gene TRBV5-1 combines with J gene TRBJ2-1; D uncertain. CDR1 and CDR2 from the germline V gene are SGHRS and YFSETQ. The CDR3 runs 11 residues. The V end was cut by 2 bases, the J end by 14 bases, with 11 bases between. Supplemented by reference TRBV5-1 and TRBJ2-1, the full variable domain reads KAGVTQTPRYLIKTRGQQVTLSCSPISGHRSVSWYQQTPGQGLQFLFEYFSETQRNKGNFPGRFSGRQFSNSRSEMNVSTLELGDSALYLCASSLVEKKFFGPGTRLTVL.